This T cell receptor (beta chain) is from a study of early stage breast cancer tumors. Findings of the study overall: In about 85% of the 16 patients, blood comparison separated tumor from normal breast. Compared with adjacent normal breast tissue, tumors showed about 2.5-fold greater T cell density and higher clonality.

CDR3 length: 15 amino acids. The germline V gene has CDR1 MNHNS and CDR2 SASEGT. V was pared by 6 bases and J by 3 bases, with 7 bases of the junction left unmatched. This clone came up a few times. The antigen is undetermined. Each sample had two DNA replicates, approximately 0.49 ug blood or around 1.5 ug tissue. Sequencing used immunoSEQ multiplex PCR; TCRdb keeps in-frame clones, though not all of them. Of about 30,000 clones listed, 72% are singletons. This chain links TRBV6-1 with TRBJ2-2; TRBD1 agrees at 7 bases. Sequenced input: blood. The receptor comes from a person aged 45 to 59 with breast cancer. The CDR3 region is CASRPNRGHTGELFF. CDR3 sequence (DNA): TGTGCCAGCAGACCCAACAGGGGACACACCGGGGAGCTGTTTTTT.